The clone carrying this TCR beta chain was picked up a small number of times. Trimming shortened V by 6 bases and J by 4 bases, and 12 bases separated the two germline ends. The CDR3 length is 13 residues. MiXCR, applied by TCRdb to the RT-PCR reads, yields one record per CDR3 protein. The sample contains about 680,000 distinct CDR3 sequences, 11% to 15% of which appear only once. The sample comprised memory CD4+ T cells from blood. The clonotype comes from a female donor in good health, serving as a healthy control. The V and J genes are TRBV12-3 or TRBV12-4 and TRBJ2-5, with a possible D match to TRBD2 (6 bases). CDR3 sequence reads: CASSPERAETQYF. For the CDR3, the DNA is TGTGCCAGCAGCCCGGAGCGGGCAGAGACCCAGTACTTC.